The 23 T cell receptor beta chains listed next were all sequenced from one sample in a study of T cells in Graves' hyperthyroidism and ophthalmopathy. Amplification targeted TCR beta CDR3 regions from RNA transcripts. HTBI primers were the set used in a first-round RT-PCR of the TCR CDR3. TCRdb re-analysed the multiplex PCR reads in MiXCR, keeping a single row per CDR3 protein. The sample records around 700,000 distinct CDR3 sequences, about 17% being singletons. The sequenced material came from blood. The receptors here all came from a woman in her 50s with Graves' hyperthyroidism that later progressed to Graves' ophthalmopathy.

This clonotype was counted between two and nine times. The chain carries TRBV6-1 and TRBJ1-1; D is perhaps TRBD1 (5 bases). V was trimmed by 7 bases and J by 4 bases, leaving 16 bases between them. The length of the CDR3 is 14 residues. The germline CDR1 and CDR2 sequences are MNHNS and SASEGT. The CDR3 sequence: CASTTAGPATEAFF. The CDR3 DNA sequence: TGTGCCAGCACGACGGCAGGGCCGGCCACTGAAGCTTTCTTT.

This clonotype was detected a few times. The rearrangement uses TRBV6-1 and TRBJ2-5; TRBD1 agrees at 11 bases. V was clipped by 8 bases and J by 5 bases; unmatched bases: 10. CDR3 size: 15 residues. CDR1 and CDR2 from the germline V gene are MNHNS and SASEGT. The CDR3 nucleotides read TGTGCCAGCTCAGGCGGGACAGGGGGTATCGAGACCCAGTACTTC. Translated: CASSGGTGGIETQYF.

This chain links TRBV3-1 with TRBJ2-1; 10 bases fit TRBD2. Germline CDR1 is LGHDT and CDR2 is YNNKEL (reference sequence). V lost 0 bases, J lost 7 bases, and 9 bases stayed unmatched. There are 17 residues in the CDR3. The CDR3 spells CASSQEPSGGAWNEQFF. In DNA form, the CDR3 reads TGTGCCAGCAGCCAAGAACCAAGCGGGGGGGCCTGGAATGAGCAGTTCTTC.

This clonotype was recorded a few times. This rearrangement joins TRBV10-3 to TRBJ1-1; D remains unclear. From germline, CDR1 is ENHRY and CDR2 SYGVKD. V dropped 6 bases and J dropped 1 base, with 9 bases sitting between them. The CDR3 has 13 residues. CDR3 in DNA: TGTGCCATCAGGGAGCTAGAGAACACTGAAGCTTTCTTT. Its translation: CAIRELENTEAFF.

At least ten counts were recorded for this clonotype. The chain uses TRBV15 and TRBJ2-7, with 7 bases lining up with TRBD1. CDR1 is LNHNV, CDR2 YYDKDF, per germline (reference sequence). This CDR3 has 15 residues. J lost 1 base, V lost 0 bases, and 3 bases had no gene match. Here the CDR3 reads CATSREPQGSYEQYF. The CDR3 DNA sequence: TGTGCCACCAGCAGAGAGCCACAGGGGTCCTACGAGCAGTACTTC.

The chain links TRBV29-1 to TRBJ2-1; D unclear. Germline V gene data show CDR1 as SQVTM and CDR2 as ANQGSEA. There are 10 residues in the CDR3. The V end was cut by 7 bases, the J end by 8 bases, with 9 bases between. The CDR3 bases are TGCAGCGCCCTTATCGATGAGCAGTTCTTC. Translated: CSALIDEQFF.

This clonotype was seen only a few times. This chain connects TRBV19 to TRBJ2-3; D is undetermined. The CDR3 is 15 residues long. Trimming shortened V by 3 bases and J by 1 base, and 11 bases separated the two germline ends. The V gene's germline CDR1 is LNHDA and CDR2 SQIVND (reference sequence). This CDR3 is CASSISAAGTDTQYF. For the CDR3, the DNA is TGTGCCAGTAGTATTTCGGCGGCGGGCACAGATACGCAGTATTTT. Full variable domain (missing parts from reference TRBV19 and TRBJ2-3): DGGITQSPKYLFRKEGQNVTLSCEQNLNHDAMYWYRQDPGQGLRLIYYSQIVNDFQKGDIAEGYSVSREKKESFPLTVTSAQKNPTAFYLCASSISAAGTDTQYFGPGTRLTVL.

This clonotype has only a few counts. The chain recombines TRBV13 with TRBJ2-3, with 8 bases matching TRBD2. The junction had 4 bases not matched to a gene; V was cut back by 6 bases and J by 2 bases. CDR3 length: 14 amino acids. The germline gives CDR1 PRHDT, CDR2 FYEKMQ (reference sequence). The CDR3 region has the DNA TGTGCCAGCAGTGACGGGGGGGCCACAGATACGCAGTATTTT. Translated: CASSDGGATDTQYF. Combining the CDR3 with reference TRBV13 and TRBJ2-3 gives the whole variable domain AAGVIQSPRHLIKEKRETATLKCYPIPRHDTVYWYQQGPGQDPQFLISFYEKMQSDKGSIPDRFSAQQFSDYHSELNMSSLELGDSALYFCASSDGGATDTQYFGPGTRLTVL.

This clonotype was recorded a few times. The chain joins TRBV5-6 to TRBJ1-5, with 8 bases that match TRBD1. V shed 3 bases and J 0 bases; nucleotides not matched to a gene: 8. The CDR3 runs 17 residues. The germline V gene has CDR1 SGHDT and CDR2 YYEEEE. CDR3 coding DNA: TGTGCCAGCAGCTGGCCCCACACAGGGGGTAGCAATCAGCCCCAGCATTTT. Translating it yields CASSWPHTGGSNQPQHF.

This clonotype was counted ten times or more. The CDR3 DNA follows: TGTGCCAGCAGCTTAGATCGAGGAATAGCCAAAAACATTCAGTACTTC. This sequence encodes CASSLDRGIAKNIQYF. This chain links TRBV11-2 with TRBJ2-4; no clear D. Germline assignment: CDR1 SGHAT and CDR2 FQNNGV. This CDR3 spans 16 amino acids. The V end was cut by 0 bases, the J end by 0 bases, with 9 bases between.

This clonotype is a singleton in its sample. The rearrangement uses TRBV9 and TRBJ1-1; D remains ambiguous. Trimming took 1 base from V and 4 from J, leaving 8 bases between them. This CDR3 has 13 amino acids. Germline V CDR1 and CDR2: SGDLS, YYNGEE. The chain's CDR3 is CASSVTVSTEAFF. CDR3 nucleotide sequence: TGTGCCAGCAGCGTAACTGTGAGCACTGAAGCTTTCTTT.

This clonotype was counted many times. The chain is built from TRBV12-3 or TRBV12-4 and TRBJ1-5; D remains unclear. Trimming left V 2 bases short and J 0 bases short, with 8 bases between. The CDR3 loop spans 15 amino acids. CDR3 sequence: CASSLSENSNQPQHF. The CDR3 bases are TGTGCCAGCAGTTTATCGGAGAATAGCAATCAGCCCCAGCATTTT.

J is TRBJ1-2 and V is TRBV20-1, with D tentatively TRBD1 (6 bases). Germline V lookup: CDR1 DFQATT, CDR2 SNEGSKA (reference sequence). V was pared by 2 bases and J by 3 bases, with 16 bases between. There are 15 residues in the CDR3. The DNA of the CDR3 is TGCAGTGCTAGACCAAGAACAGGGTTGGACTATGGCTACACCTTC. Translation: CSARPRTGLDYGYTF.

V gene TRBV19 combines with J gene TRBJ1-1; D is undetermined. The CDR3 runs 13 residues. V was shortened by 3 bases and J by 4 bases, with 9 bases between the two germline ends. Germline CDR1 and CDR2: LNHDA and SQIVND (reference sequence). CDR3 nucleotide sequence: TGTGCCAGTAGTATTGGTCCGGCCACTGAAGCTTTCTTT. Translating it yields CASSIGPATEAFF.

This clonotype was seen ten or more times. The gene calls are TRBV11-2 and TRBJ2-3, with a possible D match to TRBD2 (6 bases). The V gene's germline CDR1 is SGHAT and CDR2 FQNNGV. V gave up 2 bases and J gave up 4 bases, with 10 bases separating them. The CDR3 length is 14 residues. The CDR3 reads CASSLTPGADTQYF. CDR3 nucleotides: TGTGCCAGCAGCTTAACCCCGGGGGCAGATACGCAGTATTTT.

This clonotype was found many times. The rearrangement joins TRBV6-2 or TRBV6-3 to TRBJ2-7; 7 nucleotides align to TRBD1. The CDR3 runs to 13 residues. Germline CDR1 MNHEY, CDR2 SVGEGT. Trimming at V came to 3 bases and at J to 3 bases, leaving 2 bases not matched to a gene. DNA of the CDR3: TGTGCCAGCAGTTATAGACAGGGCTACGAGCAGTACTTC. It yields the protein CASSYRQGYEQYF.

This clonotype has just a few counts. This rearrangement joins TRBV12-3 or TRBV12-4 to TRBJ1-1, with D possibly being TRBD1 (5 bases). The CDR3 spans 15 residues. V was clipped by 8 bases and J by 0 bases, with 16 bases between them. The CDR3 DNA is TGTGCCAGCTCCGGAACCCGACAGCTGAACACTGAAGCTTTCTTT. Encoded protein: CASSGTRQLNTEAFF.

This clonotype was picked up a small number of times. The chain has TRBV10-1 and TRBJ2-7, with a tentative D call TRBD1 (5 bases). V lost 3 bases, J lost 6 bases, and 12 bases lay in between. Germline CDR1 reads WNHNN; CDR2 reads SYGVQD (reference sequence). This CDR3 region has 13 residues. Here the CDR3 DNA reads TGCGCCAGCAGTGAACGAACAGGCGCCGAGCAGTACTTC. Translated: CASSERTGAEQYF.

The chain joins TRBV4-1 to TRBJ2-3, with D possibly TRBD2 on 5 matching bases. CDR3 length: 15 amino acids. The V gene lost 0 bases and the J gene lost 0 bases, with 7 bases spanning the gap. CDR1 is MGHRA, CDR2 YSYEKL, per germline. The CDR3: CASSQERRSTDTQYF. The DNA for the CDR3 is TGCGCCAGCAGCCAAGAACGGAGGAGCACAGATACGCAGTATTTT.

The chain joins TRBV7-2 to TRBJ1-1; TRBD1 agrees at 8 bases. Germline V gene data show CDR1 as SGHTA and CDR2 as FQGNSA. Losses at the gene ends were 7 bases for V and 3 bases for J; bases not matched to a gene: 7. The CDR3 sequence is 14 residues long. For the CDR3, the DNA is TGTGCCAGCAATCTAAACAGGGGGGACACTGAAGCTTTCTTT. Its protein product is CASNLNRGDTEAFF.

This clonotype was counted ten times or more. The CDR3, as DNA: TGTGCCAGCAGCTTGACAGCCAAAAACATTCAGTACTTC. It codes for CASSLTAKNIQYF. J is TRBJ2-4 and V is TRBV11-3; D not certain. The CDR3 is 13 residues long. Per germline, CDR1 SGHNT and CDR2 YENEEA. The V end was cut by 3 bases, the J end by 0 bases, with 3 bases between.

This clonotype was picked up many times. The genes are TRBV11-1 and TRBJ2-7; 11 nucleotides align to TRBD2. Germline V gene lookup returns CDR1 SGHAT and CDR2 FQDESV (reference sequence). V gave up 4 bases and J gave up 3 bases; unmatched junction bases: 8. The CDR3 is made up of 16 amino acids. The DNA for the CDR3 is TGTGCCAGCAGCTCGGGGACTAGCGGCGGGATCTACGAGCAGTACTTC. Translating it yields CASSSGTSGGIYEQYF.

This clonotype was found a few times. The chain has TRBV6-2 or TRBV6-3 and TRBJ1-2; the D is unclear. The V gene lost 0 bases and the J gene lost 4 bases, with 9 bases spanning the gap. The CDR3 is 14 amino acids. Germline V gives CDR1 MNHEY, CDR2 SVGEGT. The CDR3 DNA follows: TGTGCCAGCAGTTACTCGACGACCAGCTATGGCTACACCTTC. It yields the protein CASSYSTTSYGYTF.